A single sample gave rise to the 3 T cell receptor beta chains below, sequenced in a study of cytomegalovirus exposure and HLA in healthy donors. PCR was performed using 60 Vbeta and 13 Jbeta primers. The table came from immunoSEQ multiplex PCR; TCRdb's copy has only in-frame clones and leaves some out. This repertoire shows 200,000 to 250,000 clones, over 70% found once; its top ten account for less than 3.5%. The specimen was PBMCs. The receptors stem from a woman aged 55-69 years in good health and CMV-seropositive.

V is TRBV2 and J is TRBJ2-7, with D possibly being TRBD1 (5 bases). V dropped 6 bases and J dropped 3 bases, with 12 bases sitting between them. The germline V gene encodes CDR1 SNHLY and CDR2 FYNNEI. The CDR3 totals 13 residues. The CDR3 loop is CASRVPGLYEQYF. The CDR3 bases are TGTGCCAGCAGGGTCCCAGGGCTCTACGAGCAGTACTTC.

This chain connects TRBV14 to TRBJ2-7; 10 bases align to TRBD2. The germline CDR1 and CDR2 sequences are SGHDN and FVKESK. The CDR3 contains 19 residues. With V trimmed by 2 bases and J by 6 bases, 19 bases remained unmatched. Here the CDR3 DNA reads TGTGCCAGCAGCCAAAGACCTTTATATAGCGGGAGGACAGGGATCGAGCAGTACTTC. Translated, it gives CASSQRPLYSGRTGIEQYF.

This chain links TRBV5-6 with TRBJ1-3, with D possibly being TRBD1 (5 bases). The CDR3 runs 14 residues. Trimming took off 2 bases at V and 4 bases at J, with 10 bases between the two ends. Germline-derived CDR1 and CDR2 are SGHDT and YYEEEE. CDR3 region: CASSLGRVGNTIYF. The CDR3 bases are TGTGCCAGCAGCTTAGGCAGGGTCGGAAACACCATATATTTT.